These 27 T cell receptor beta chains came from one sample sequenced in a study of yellow fever vaccine responses in identical twins. Each CDR3 protein gets one entry after TCRdb re-called the RT-PCR reads with MiXCR. The sample yields about 16,000 distinct CDR3 sequences, 80% to 85% seen once. The sequenced sample was T cells from blood (PBMCs), unsorted or a sorted subset (not recorded which), obtained before or after yellow fever vaccination (not recorded which). These receptors originate from a woman between 18 and 29 years old who received the yellow fever vaccine.

The chain employs TRBV12-3 or TRBV12-4 and TRBJ2-7; 8 positions match TRBD2. J lost 5 bases, V lost 2 bases, and 11 bases had no gene match. CDR3 size: 16 residues. CDR3 DNA: TGTGCCAGCAGTTTAATATCCGGAGCGGGAGTGAACGAGCAGTACTTC. It encodes CASSLISGAGVNEQYF.

The chain uses TRBV18 and TRBJ1-1, with TRBD1 identical over 7 bases. Per germline, CDR1 KGHSH and CDR2 LQKENI. V lost 5 bases, J lost 1 base, and 13 bases stayed unmatched. The CDR3 is 17 amino acids. CDR3 sequence reads: CASSSPAGQVPNTEAFF. The CDR3 region has the DNA TGTGCCAGCTCAAGCCCCGCCGGACAGGTCCCGAACACTGAAGCTTTCTTT.

The chain combines TRBV19 with TRBJ2-2; maybe TRBD2 (6 bases). Germline CDR1 LNHDA, CDR2 SQIVND (reference sequence). Trimming shortened V by 7 bases and J by 11 bases, and 20 bases separated the two germline ends. The length of the CDR3 is 14 residues. The CDR3 nucleotides read TGTGCCAGTACCTCACCCTCCGGGGGACTTGAGCTGTTTTTT. Protein sequence: CASTSPSGGLELFF.

V usage is TRBV2 and J usage is TRBJ2-1, with D maybe TRBD1 (6 bases). Germline lookup yields CDR1 SNHLY and CDR2 FYNNEI. The CDR3 length is 15 residues. Trimming cost V 4 bases and J 2 bases, with 12 bases left between them. DNA for the CDR3: TGTGCCAGCAGTGGGGGACAACTTACCTACAATGAGCAGTTCTTC. Protein sequence: CASSGGQLTYNEQFF.

The chain combines TRBV29-1 with TRBJ1-1; D may be TRBD1 (5 bases). Looked up from germline, CDR1 is SQVTM and CDR2 is ANQGSEA. CDR3 length equals 12 residues. Deletions cut 3 bases from V and 7 bases from J, with 12 bases between. DNA of the CDR3: TGCAGCGTTGACGGCAGGGCGGATGAAGCTTTCTTT. Translated, it gives CSVDGRADEAFF. Together with reference TRBV29-1 and TRBJ1-1, the CDR3 gives the full variable domain: SAVISQKPSRDICQRGTSLTIQCQVDSQVTMMFWYRQQPGQSLTLIATANQGSEATYESGFVIDKFPISRPNLTFSTLTVSNMSPEDSSIYLCSVDGRADEAFFGQGTRLTVV.

This chain joins TRBV7-6 and TRBJ2-7, with 9 positions matching TRBD1. The V gene's germline CDR1 is SGHVS and CDR2 FNYEAQ. J was trimmed by 0 bases and V by 5 bases; bases with no gene match: 8. The CDR3 runs to 16 residues. The CDR3 coding sequence is TGTGCCAGCAGCCTCTCCGGGACAGGGTTCTCCTACGAGCAGTACTTC. It yields the protein CASSLSGTGFSYEQYF.

The chain couples TRBV29-1 to TRBJ2-1; 10 nucleotides line up with TRBD1. The CDR3 contains 15 residues. Trimming at V came to 6 bases and at J to 6 bases, leaving 11 bases not matched to a gene. Germline V gene sequence: CDR1 SQVTM, CDR2 ANQGSEA. The CDR3 reads CSVSEGTGEVNEQFF. CDR3 coding DNA: TGCAGCGTCTCTGAGGGGACAGGGGAGGTCAATGAGCAGTTCTTC.

This clonotype was counted a single time. V gene TRBV20-1 combines with J gene TRBJ1-4, with D uncertain. Germline V gene lookup returns CDR1 DFQATT and CDR2 SNEGSKA (reference sequence). V lost 1 base and J 5 bases, leaving 11 bases between the germline ends. CDR3 size: 14 residues. The CDR3 nucleotides read TGCAGTGCTAGAGTGGCAGCCTCCAATGAAAAACTGTTTTTT. Its translation is CSARVAASNEKLFF.

This chain connects TRBV11-2 to TRBJ1-2; TRBD1 aligns across 9 bases. V lost 1 base and J lost 6; bases outside the gene matches: 0. The germline V gene has CDR1 SGHAT and CDR2 FQNNGV. This CDR3 is built from 13 residues. DNA for the CDR3: TGTGCCAGCAGCTTAGGGACAGGGGATGGCTACACCTTC. Its protein product is CASSLGTGDGYTF. The full variable domain, completed using reference TRBV11-2 and TRBJ1-2, is EAGVAQSPRYKIIEKRQSVAFWCNPISGHATLYWYQQILGQGPKLLIQFQNNGVVDDSQLPKDRFSAERLKGVDSTLKIQPAKLEDSAVYLCASSLGTGDGYTFGSGTRLTVV.

The gene calls are TRBV14 and TRBJ1-1; 7 bases fit TRBD1. Trimming removed 4 bases from V and 1 base from J; junction bases left unmatched: 3. There are 14 residues in the CDR3. CDR1 SGHDN and CDR2 FVKESK come from the germline V gene. Here the CDR3 DNA reads TGTGCCAGCAGCCGCGGGACAGCGAACACTGAAGCTTTCTTT. Translating it yields CASSRGTANTEAFF. Variable domain in full (rest from reference TRBV14 and TRBJ1-1): EAGVTQFPSHSVIEKGQTVTLRCDPISGHDNLYWYRRVMGKEIKFLLHFVKESKQDESGMPNNRFLAERTGGTYSTLKVQPAELEDSGVYFCASSRGTANTEAFFGQGTRLTVV.

The chain combines TRBV20-1 with TRBJ2-3; D unclear. Between the trimmed V and J ends, which lost 7 bases and 3 bases, there was a span of 8 bases. The germline gives CDR1 DFQATT, CDR2 SNEGSKA (reference sequence). This CDR3 comprises 11 residues. CDR3 in DNA: TGCAGTGTATTGTTTACAGATACGCAGTATTTT. This translates into CSVLFTDTQYF.

The chain uses TRBV5-1 and TRBJ2-5, with D possibly matching TRBD2 (6 bases). V shed 2 bases and J shed 5 bases, with 16 bases lying between them. The CDR3 is 15 residues long. Germline CDR1 SGHRS, CDR2 YFSETQ. In DNA, the CDR3 is TGCGCCAGCAGCTTAACCGGGACTCCGGCGGAGACCCAGTACTTC. It specifies CASSLTGTPAETQYF.

J is TRBJ2-5 and V is TRBV3-1, with unresolved D. The CDR3 is 11 amino acids. Trimming took off 4 bases at V and 2 bases at J, with 2 bases between the two ends. The germline CDR1 and CDR2 sequences are LGHDT and YNNKEL (reference sequence). CDR3 in amino acids: CASSRQETQYF. In DNA form, the CDR3 reads TGTGCCAGCAGCCGTCAAGAGACCCAGTACTTC.

The rearrangement uses TRBV11-2 and TRBJ2-1; D is ambiguous. CDR1 and CDR2 from the germline V gene are SGHAT and FQNNGV. V shed 0 bases and J shed 0 bases, with 9 bases lying between them. CDR3 length: 16 residues. The CDR3 protein is CASSLELRSSYNEQFF. In DNA, the CDR3 is TGTGCCAGCAGCTTAGAGTTGCGTAGCTCCTACAATGAGCAGTTCTTC.

This rearrangement joins TRBV11-1 to TRBJ2-1; D gene unclear. Deletions cut 5 bases from V and 6 bases from J, with 17 bases between. The CDR3 contains 15 residues. The germline V gene encodes CDR1 SGHAT and CDR2 FQDESV (reference sequence). DNA for the CDR3: TGTGCCAGCAGCCCATACTCCAATCCGGGCAATGAGCAGTTCTTC. Protein: CASSPYSNPGNEQFF.

This clonotype was observed once. This chain links TRBV29-1 with TRBJ2-1, with 8 bases matching TRBD2. The germline V gene has CDR1 SQVTM and CDR2 ANQGSEA. The trim removed 3 bases at V and 9 bases at J, leaving 13 bases unmatched. CDR3 length: 15 amino acids. CDR3 residues: CSVDGQREKGSEQFF. The CDR3 bases are TGCAGCGTTGACGGTCAGCGGGAGAAGGGAAGTGAGCAGTTCTTC.

The genes are TRBV4-3 and TRBJ2-1, with a possible D match to TRBD1 (5 bases). CDR3 size: 15 residues. The germline V and J ends were trimmed by 1 base and 4 bases, with 11 bases remaining between them. Germline V CDR1 and CDR2: LGHNA, YSLEER. CDR3 loop: CASSQVPDSYNEQFF. DNA for the CDR3: TGCGCCAGCAGCCAAGTCCCCGACAGTTACAATGAGCAGTTCTTC.

The table lists this clonotype with a count of one. The chain carries TRBV12-3 or TRBV12-4 and TRBJ2-4, with 8 bases that match TRBD1. The V gene end was trimmed by 8 bases and the J gene end by 1 base; junction bases not matched to a gene: 1. The CDR3 is 13 amino acids. CDR3 sequence (DNA): TGTGCCAGCCAGGGGGCGGCCAAAAACATTCAGTACTTC. It yields the protein CASQGAAKNIQYF.

The sample holds one count of this clonotype. The V and J genes are TRBV14 and TRBJ1-1; D not resolved. The CDR3 has 17 amino acids. V was shortened by 0 bases and J by 3 bases, with 17 bases between the two germline ends. CDR1 and CDR2 (germline): SGHDN, FVKESK. CDR3 in amino acids: CASSQEGYRTVDTEAFF. The CDR3 DNA reads TGTGCCAGCAGCCAAGAGGGGTACCGAACGGTGGACACTGAAGCTTTCTTT.

Concerning this clonotype: Compared with germline, one end of the junction differs, possibly owing to a read error. V usage is TRBV5-4 and J usage is TRBJ2-2, with D perhaps TRBD1 or TRBD2 (5 bases each). This CDR3 spans 15 amino acids. Per germline, CDR1 SGHNT and CDR2 YYREEE (reference sequence). CDR3 DNA sequence: TGTGCCAGCAGCCCCGGGACGGCGAACACCGGGGAGCTTTTTTTT. Translation: CASSPGTANTGELFF.

The chain couples TRBV5-1 to TRBJ2-7, with D tentatively TRBD1 (6 bases). Germline lookup yields CDR1 SGHRS and CDR2 YFSETQ. The length of the CDR3 is 15 residues. The germline V and J ends were trimmed by 4 bases and 2 bases, with 16 bases remaining between them. CDR3 nucleotides: TGCGCCAGCAGCCCCCGGACAGCGACTACCTACGAGCAGTACTTC. It encodes CASSPRTATTYEQYF.

This clonotype appeared a single time. The chain is built from TRBV29-1 and TRBJ2-3; D is unresolved. The CDR3 extends over 12 amino acids. Trimming took 7 bases from V and 0 from J, leaving 8 bases between them. Per the germline V gene, CDR1 is SQVTM and CDR2 is ANQGSEA. The CDR3 sequence is CSDSESTDTQYF. CDR3 DNA sequence: TGCAGCGACTCAGAGAGCACAGATACGCAGTATTTT.

The chain uses TRBV5-1 and TRBJ2-5; the match to TRBD1 covers 8 bases. The CDR3 consists of 16 residues. CDR1 is SGHRS and CDR2 is YFSETQ in the germline V gene. V trimming: 4 bases; J trimming: 4 bases; junction bases outside the gene matches: 12. The CDR3 region is CASSSHKTGAPETQYF. The CDR3 region has the DNA TGCGCCAGCAGCAGCCATAAGACAGGGGCCCCAGAGACCCAGTACTTC.

This clonotype was seen only once. V gene TRBV27 combines with J gene TRBJ1-1; 7 bases are a match to TRBD1. CDR1 and CDR2 (germline): MNHEY, SMNVEV (reference sequence). J lost 4 bases, V lost 9 bases, and 17 bases had no gene match. CDR3 length: 16 amino acids. The chain's CDR3 is CASTWVGGPMGTEAFF. The DNA for the CDR3 is TGTGCCAGTACGTGGGTAGGGGGCCCTATGGGCACTGAAGCTTTCTTT.

The rearrangement joins TRBV19 to TRBJ2-4; D uncertain. This CDR3 has 13 amino acids. Trimming shortened V by 2 bases and J by 8 bases, and 10 bases separated the two germline ends. The V gene's germline CDR1 is LNHDA and CDR2 SQIVND (reference sequence). Written as DNA, the CDR3 is TGTGCCAGTAGTATACGAGCTAGTGACATTCAGTACTTC. As protein: CASSIRASDIQYF.

The chain recombines TRBV5-6 with TRBJ2-1, with unresolved D. Germline CDR1 SGHDT, CDR2 YYEEEE. The CDR3 is 15 residues long. Trimming took 0 bases from V and 6 from J, leaving 13 bases between them. CDR3 amino acids: CASSLGTAHINEQFF. DNA for the CDR3: TGTGCCAGCAGCTTGGGTACAGCGCACATCAATGAGCAGTTCTTC. Drawing the rest from reference TRBV5-6 and TRBJ2-1, the complete variable domain is DAGVTQSPTHLIKTRGQQVTLRCSPKSGHDTVSWYQQALGQGPQFIFQYYEEEERQRGNFPDRFSGHQFPNYSSELNVNALLLGDSALYLCASSLGTAHINEQFFGPGTRLTVL.

The rearrangement joins TRBV29-1 to TRBJ2-7; D remains ambiguous. The germline CDR1 and CDR2 sequences are SQVTM and ANQGSEA. The CDR3 is made up of 12 amino acids. The V end was cut by 4 bases, the J end by 0 bases, with 7 bases between. CDR3 coding DNA: TGCAGCGTTGTGGCTTTCTCCTACGAGCAGTACTTC. This sequence encodes CSVVAFSYEQYF.